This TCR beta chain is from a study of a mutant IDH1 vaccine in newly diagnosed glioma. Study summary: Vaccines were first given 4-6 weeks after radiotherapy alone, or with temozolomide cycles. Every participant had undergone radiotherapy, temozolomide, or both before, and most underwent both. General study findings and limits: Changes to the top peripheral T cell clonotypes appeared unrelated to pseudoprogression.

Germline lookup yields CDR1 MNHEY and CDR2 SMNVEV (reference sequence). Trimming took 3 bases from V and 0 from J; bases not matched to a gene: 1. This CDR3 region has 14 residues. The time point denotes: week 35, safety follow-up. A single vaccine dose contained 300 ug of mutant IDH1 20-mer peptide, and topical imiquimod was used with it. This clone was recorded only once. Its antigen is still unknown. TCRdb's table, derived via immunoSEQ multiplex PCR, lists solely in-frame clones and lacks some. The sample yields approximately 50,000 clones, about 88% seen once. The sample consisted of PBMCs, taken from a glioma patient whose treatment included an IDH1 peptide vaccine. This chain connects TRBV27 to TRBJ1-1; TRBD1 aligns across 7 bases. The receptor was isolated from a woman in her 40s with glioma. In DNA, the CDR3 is TGTGCCAGCAGTTTGCAGGGGGTGAACACTGAAGCTTTCTTT. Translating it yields CASSLQGVNTEAFF.